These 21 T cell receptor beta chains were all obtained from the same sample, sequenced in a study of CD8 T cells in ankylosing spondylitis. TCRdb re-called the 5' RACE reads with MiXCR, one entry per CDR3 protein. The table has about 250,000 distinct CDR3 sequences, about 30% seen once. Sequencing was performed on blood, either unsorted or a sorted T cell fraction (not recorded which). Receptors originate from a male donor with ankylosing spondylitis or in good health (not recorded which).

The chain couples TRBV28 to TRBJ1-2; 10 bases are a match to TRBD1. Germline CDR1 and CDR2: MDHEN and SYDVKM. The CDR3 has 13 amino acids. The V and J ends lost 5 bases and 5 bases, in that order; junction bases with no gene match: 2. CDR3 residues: CASSQGQGYGYTF. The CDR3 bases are TGTGCCAGCAGTCAGGGACAGGGGTATGGCTACACCTTC.

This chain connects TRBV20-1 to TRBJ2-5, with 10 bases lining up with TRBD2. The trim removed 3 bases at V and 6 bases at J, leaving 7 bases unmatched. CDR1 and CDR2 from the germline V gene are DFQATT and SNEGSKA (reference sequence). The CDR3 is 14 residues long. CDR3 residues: CSAREAGGRQTQYF. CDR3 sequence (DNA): TGCAGTGCTAGGGAAGCGGGGGGGCGGCAGACCCAGTACTTC.

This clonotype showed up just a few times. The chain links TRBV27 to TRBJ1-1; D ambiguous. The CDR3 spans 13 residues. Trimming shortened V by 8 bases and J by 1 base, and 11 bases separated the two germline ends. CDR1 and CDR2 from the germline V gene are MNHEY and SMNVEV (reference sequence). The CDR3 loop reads CASSLRANTEAFF. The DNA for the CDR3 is TGTGCCAGCTCCCTGAGGGCGAACACTGAAGCTTTCTTT.

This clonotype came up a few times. The CDR3: CAISESDPGDEQYF. The DNA for the CDR3 is TGTGCCATCAGTGAATCCGACCCCGGGGACGAGCAGTACTTC. This chain joins TRBV10-3 and TRBJ2-7; tentative D call: TRBD2 (5 bases). The germline gives CDR1 ENHRY, CDR2 SYGVKD. This CDR3 is built from 14 residues. V was trimmed by 3 bases and J by 5 bases, leaving 14 bases between them.

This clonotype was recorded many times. The CDR3 nucleotides are TGCAGTGCTAACCATTTCTCTGGGGCCAACGTCCTGACTTTC. Translation gives CSANHFSGANVLTF. This chain connects TRBV20-1 to TRBJ2-6; no firm D call. The CDR3 sequence is 14 residues long. Trimming took 4 bases from V and 0 from J, leaving 7 bases between them. Germline V lookup: CDR1 DFQATT, CDR2 SNEGSKA (reference sequence).

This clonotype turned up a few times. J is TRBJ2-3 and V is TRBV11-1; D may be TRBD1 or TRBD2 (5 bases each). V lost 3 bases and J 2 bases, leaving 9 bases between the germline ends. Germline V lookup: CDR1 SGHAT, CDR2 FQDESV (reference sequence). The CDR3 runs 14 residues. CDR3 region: CASSLGTPTDTQYF. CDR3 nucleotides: TGTGCCAGCAGCTTGGGGACCCCCACAGATACGCAGTATTTT.

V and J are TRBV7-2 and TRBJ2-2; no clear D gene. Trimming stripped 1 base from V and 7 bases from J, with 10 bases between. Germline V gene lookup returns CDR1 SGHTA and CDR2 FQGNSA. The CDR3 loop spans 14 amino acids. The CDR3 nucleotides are TGTGCCAGCAGCTTAGACTTAGTGGTCGGGGAGCTGTTTTTT. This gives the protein CASSLDLVVGELFF.

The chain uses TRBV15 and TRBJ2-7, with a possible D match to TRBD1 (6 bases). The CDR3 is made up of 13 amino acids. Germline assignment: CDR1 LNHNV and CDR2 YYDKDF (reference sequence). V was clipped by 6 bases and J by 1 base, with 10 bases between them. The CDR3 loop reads CATRARGSYEQYF. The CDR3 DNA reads TGTGCCACCAGAGCTAGGGGGTCCTACGAGCAGTACTTC.

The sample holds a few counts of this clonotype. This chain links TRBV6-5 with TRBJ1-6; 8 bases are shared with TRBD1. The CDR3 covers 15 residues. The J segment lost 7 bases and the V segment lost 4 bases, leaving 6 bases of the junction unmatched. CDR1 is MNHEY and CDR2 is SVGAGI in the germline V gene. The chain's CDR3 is CASSFDRGENSPLHF. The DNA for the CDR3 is TGTGCCAGCAGTTTCGACAGGGGCGAAAATTCACCCCTCCACTTT.

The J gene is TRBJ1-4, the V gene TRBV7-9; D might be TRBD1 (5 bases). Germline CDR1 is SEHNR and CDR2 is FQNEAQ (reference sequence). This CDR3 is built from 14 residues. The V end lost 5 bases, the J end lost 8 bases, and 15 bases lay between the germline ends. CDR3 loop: CASSLAAGREKLFF. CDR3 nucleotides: TGTGCCAGCAGCCTGGCGGCGGGACGAGAAAAACTGTTTTTT.

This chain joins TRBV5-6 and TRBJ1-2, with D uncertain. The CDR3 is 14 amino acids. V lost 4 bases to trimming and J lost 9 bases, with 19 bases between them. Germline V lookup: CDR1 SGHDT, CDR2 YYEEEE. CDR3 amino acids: CASSTRERMVSYTF. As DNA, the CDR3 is TGTGCCAGCAGCACCCGGGAGAGGATGGTTAGCTACACCTTC.

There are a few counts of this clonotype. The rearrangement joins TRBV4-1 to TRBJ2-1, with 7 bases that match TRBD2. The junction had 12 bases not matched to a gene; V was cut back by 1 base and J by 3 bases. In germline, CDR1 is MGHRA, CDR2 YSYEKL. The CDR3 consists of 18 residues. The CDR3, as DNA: TGCGCCAGCAGCCAAGGGGGAGGAACGAGCGGGGTCTACAATGAGCAGTTCTTC. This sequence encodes CASSQGGGTSGVYNEQFF.

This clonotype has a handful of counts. The CDR3 here is CASSLLGGGQPQHF. The CDR3 DNA sequence: TGTGCCAGCAGTTTGTTGGGCGGAGGGCAGCCCCAGCATTTT. This chain connects TRBV12-3 or TRBV12-4 to TRBJ1-5, with D hard to call. Trimming stripped 3 bases from V and 7 bases from J, with 13 bases between. The CDR3 runs 14 residues.

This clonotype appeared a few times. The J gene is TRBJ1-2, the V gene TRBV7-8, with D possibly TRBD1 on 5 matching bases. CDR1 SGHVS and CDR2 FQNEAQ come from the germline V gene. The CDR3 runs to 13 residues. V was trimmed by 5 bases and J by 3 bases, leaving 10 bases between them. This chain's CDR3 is CASSPQGYYGYTF. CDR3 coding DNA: TGTGCCAGCAGCCCGCAGGGCTACTATGGCTACACCTTC.

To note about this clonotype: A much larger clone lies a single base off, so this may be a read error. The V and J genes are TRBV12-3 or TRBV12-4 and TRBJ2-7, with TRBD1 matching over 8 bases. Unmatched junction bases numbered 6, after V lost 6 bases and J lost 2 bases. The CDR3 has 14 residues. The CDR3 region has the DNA TGTGCCAGCAGGCCCGGGACAGGAGCCTACGAGCAGTACTTC. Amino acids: CASRPGTGAYEQYF.

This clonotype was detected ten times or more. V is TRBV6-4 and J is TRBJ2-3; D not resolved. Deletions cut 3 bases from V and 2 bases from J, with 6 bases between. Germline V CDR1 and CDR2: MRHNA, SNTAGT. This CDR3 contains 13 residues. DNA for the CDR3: TGTGCCAGCAGTGATGGCTCCACAGATACGCAGTATTTT. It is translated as CASSDGSTDTQYF.

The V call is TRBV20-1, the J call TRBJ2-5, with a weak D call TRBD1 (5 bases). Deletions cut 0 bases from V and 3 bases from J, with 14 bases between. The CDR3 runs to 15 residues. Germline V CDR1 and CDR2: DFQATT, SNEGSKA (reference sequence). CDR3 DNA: TGCAGTGCTAGAGATACTCAGGGCATAGAAGAGACCCAGTACTTC. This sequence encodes CSARDTQGIEETQYF.

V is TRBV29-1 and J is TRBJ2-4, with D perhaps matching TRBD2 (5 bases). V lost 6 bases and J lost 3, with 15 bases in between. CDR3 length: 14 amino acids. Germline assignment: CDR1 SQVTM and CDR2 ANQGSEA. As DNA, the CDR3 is TGCAGCGTCAGCGGTAATCCGATCAAAAACATTCAGTACTTC. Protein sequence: CSVSGNPIKNIQYF.

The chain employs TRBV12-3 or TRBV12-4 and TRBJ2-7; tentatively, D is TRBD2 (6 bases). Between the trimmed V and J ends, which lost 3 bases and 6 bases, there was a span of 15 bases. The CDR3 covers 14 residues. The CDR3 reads CASSLAGIGGEQYF. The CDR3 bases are TGTGCCAGCAGTTTGGCGGGTATCGGGGGCGAGCAGTACTTC.

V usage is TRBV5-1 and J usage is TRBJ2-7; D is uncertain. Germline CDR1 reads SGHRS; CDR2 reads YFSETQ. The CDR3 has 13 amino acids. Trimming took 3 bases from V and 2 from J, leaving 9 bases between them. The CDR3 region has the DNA TGCGCCAGCAGCTCGGGTTATCCCTACGAGCAGTACTTC. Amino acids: CASSSGYPYEQYF.

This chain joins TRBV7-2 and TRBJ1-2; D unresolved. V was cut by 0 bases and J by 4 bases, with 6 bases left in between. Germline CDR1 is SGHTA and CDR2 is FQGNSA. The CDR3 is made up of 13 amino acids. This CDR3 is CASSLAPSYGYTF. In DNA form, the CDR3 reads TGTGCCAGCAGCTTAGCACCCAGCTATGGCTACACCTTC.